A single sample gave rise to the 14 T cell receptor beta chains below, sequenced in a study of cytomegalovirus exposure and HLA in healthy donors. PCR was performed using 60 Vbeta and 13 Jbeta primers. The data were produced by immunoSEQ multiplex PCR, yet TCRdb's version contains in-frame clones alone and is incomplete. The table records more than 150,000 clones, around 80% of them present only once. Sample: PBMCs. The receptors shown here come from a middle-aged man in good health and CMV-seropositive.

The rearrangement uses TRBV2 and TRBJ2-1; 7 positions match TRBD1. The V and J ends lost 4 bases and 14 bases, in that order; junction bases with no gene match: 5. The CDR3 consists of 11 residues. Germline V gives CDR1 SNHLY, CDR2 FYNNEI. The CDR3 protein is CASSATGLEFF. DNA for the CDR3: TGTGCCAGCAGTGCGACAGGGCTCGAGTTCTTC.

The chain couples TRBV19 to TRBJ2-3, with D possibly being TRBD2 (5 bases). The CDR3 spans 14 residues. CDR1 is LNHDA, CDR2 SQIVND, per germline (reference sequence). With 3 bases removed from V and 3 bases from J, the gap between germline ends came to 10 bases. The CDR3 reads CASSILSGTDTQYF. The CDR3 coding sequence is TGTGCCAGTAGTATTTTGTCGGGGACAGATACGCAGTATTTT.

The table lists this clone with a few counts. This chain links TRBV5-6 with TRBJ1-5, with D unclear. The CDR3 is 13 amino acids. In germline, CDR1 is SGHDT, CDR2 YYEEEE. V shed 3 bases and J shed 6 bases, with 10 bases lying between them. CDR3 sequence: CASSSHLGQPQHF. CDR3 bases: TGTGCCAGCAGCTCACATCTAGGTCAGCCCCAGCATTTT.

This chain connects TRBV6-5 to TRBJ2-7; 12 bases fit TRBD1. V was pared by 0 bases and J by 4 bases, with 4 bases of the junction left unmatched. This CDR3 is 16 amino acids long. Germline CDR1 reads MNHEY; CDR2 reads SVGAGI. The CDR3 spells CASSYSGTGGAYEQYF. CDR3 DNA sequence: TGTGCCAGCAGTTACTCCGGGACAGGGGGCGCATACGAGCAGTACTTC.

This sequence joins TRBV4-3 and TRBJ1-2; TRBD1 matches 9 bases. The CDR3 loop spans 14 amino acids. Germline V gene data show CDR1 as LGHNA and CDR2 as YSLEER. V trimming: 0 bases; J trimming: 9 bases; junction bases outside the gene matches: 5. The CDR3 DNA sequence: TGCGCCAGCAGCCAAGATTGGGGGACAGGGCGCTACACCTTC. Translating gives CASSQDWGTGRYTF.

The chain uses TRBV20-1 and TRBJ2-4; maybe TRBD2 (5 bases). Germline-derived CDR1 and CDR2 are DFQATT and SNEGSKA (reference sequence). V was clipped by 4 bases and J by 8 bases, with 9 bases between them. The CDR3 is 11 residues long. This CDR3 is CSAKGADIQYF. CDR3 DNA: TGCAGTGCTAAGGGAGCGGACATTCAGTACTTC.

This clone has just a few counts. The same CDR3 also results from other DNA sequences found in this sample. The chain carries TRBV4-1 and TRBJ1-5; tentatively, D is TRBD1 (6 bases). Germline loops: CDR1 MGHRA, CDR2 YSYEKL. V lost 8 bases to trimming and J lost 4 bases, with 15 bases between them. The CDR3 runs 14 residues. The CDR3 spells CASSQGTGNQPQHF. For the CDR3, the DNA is TGCGCCAGCTCCCAAGGAACAGGGAATCAGCCCCAGCATTTT.

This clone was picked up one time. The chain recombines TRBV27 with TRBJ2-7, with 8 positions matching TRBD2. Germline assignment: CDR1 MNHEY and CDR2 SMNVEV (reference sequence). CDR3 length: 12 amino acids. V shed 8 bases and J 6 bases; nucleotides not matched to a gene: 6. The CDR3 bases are TGTGCCAGCCTCGATCGGGGGGGCGAGCAGTACTTC. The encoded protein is CASLDRGGEQYF.

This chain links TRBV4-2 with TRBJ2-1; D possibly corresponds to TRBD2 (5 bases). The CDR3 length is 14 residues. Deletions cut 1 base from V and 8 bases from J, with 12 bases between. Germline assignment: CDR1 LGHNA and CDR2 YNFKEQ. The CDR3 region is CASSQGSPSHEQFF. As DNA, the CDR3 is TGTGCCAGCAGCCAAGGCTCCCCTAGCCATGAGCAGTTCTTC.

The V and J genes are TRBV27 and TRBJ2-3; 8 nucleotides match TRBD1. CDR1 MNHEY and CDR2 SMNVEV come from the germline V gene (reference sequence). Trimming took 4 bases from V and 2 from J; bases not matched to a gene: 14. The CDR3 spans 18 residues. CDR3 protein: CASSSVRTGFPSTDTQYF. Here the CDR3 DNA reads TGTGCCAGCAGTTCAGTCAGGACAGGGTTTCCGTCCACAGATACGCAGTATTTT.

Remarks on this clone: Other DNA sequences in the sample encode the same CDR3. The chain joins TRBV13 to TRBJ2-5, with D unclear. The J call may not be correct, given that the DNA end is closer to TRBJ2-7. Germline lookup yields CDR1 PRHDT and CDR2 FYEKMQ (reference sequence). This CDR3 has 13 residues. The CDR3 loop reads CASSLSGSYEQYF. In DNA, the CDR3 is TGTGCCAGCAGCTTATCGGGTTCCTACGAGCAGTACTTC.

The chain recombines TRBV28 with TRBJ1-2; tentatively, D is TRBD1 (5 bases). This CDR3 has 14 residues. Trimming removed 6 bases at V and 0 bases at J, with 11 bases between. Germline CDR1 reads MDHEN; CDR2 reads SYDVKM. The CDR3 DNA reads TGTGCCAGCAGAAGGGGTTATTCTAACTATGGCTACACCTTC. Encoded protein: CASRRGYSNYGYTF.

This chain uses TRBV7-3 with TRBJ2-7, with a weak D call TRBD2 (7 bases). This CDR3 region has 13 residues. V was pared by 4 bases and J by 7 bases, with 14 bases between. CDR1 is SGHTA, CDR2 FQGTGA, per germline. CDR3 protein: CASSSGGGGEQYF. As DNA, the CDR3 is TGTGCCAGCAGCTCCGGGGGAGGGGGAGAGCAGTACTTC.

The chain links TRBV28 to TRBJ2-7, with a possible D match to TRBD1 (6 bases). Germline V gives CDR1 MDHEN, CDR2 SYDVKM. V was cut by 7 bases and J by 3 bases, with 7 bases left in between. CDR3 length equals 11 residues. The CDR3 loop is CASIQGYEQYF. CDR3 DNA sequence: TGTGCCAGCATACAGGGCTACGAGCAGTACTTC.